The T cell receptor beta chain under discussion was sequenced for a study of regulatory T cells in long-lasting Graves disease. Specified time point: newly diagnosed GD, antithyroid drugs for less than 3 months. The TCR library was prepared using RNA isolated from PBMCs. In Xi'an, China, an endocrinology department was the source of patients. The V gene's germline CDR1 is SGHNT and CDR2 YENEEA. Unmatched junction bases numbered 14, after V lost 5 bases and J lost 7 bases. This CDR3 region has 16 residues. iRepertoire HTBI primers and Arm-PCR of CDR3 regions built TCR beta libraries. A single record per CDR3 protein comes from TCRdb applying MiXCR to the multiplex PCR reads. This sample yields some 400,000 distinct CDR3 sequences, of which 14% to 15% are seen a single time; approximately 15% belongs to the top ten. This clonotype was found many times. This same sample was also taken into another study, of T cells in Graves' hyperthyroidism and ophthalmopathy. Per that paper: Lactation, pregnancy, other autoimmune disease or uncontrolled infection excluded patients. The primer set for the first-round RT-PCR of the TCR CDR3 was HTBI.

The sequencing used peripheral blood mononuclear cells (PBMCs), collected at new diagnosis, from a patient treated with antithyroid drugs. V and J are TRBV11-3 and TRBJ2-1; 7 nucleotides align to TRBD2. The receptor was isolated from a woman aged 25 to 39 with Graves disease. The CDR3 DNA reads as TGTGCCAGCAGCCTAACTCGGGCTAGCGGAGGGAATGAGCAGTTCTTC. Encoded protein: CASSLTRASGGNEQFF.